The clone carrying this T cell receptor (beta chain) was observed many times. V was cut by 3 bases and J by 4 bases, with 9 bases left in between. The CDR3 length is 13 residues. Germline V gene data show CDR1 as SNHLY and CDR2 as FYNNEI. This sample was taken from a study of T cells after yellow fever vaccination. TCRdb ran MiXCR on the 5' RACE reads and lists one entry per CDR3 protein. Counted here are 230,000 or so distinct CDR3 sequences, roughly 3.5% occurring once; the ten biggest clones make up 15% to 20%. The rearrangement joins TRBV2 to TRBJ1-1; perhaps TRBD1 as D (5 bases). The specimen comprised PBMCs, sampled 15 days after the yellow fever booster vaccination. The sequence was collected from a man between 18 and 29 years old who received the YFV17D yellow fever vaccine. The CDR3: CASSEFGGTEAFF. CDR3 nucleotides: TGTGCCAGCAGTGAGTTTGGGGGCACTGAAGCTTTCTTT. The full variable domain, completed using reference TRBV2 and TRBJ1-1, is EPEVTQTPSHQVTQMGQEVILRCVPISNHLYFYWYRQILGQKVEFLVSFYNNEISEKSEIFDDQFSVERPDGSNFTLKIRSTKLEDSAMYFCASSEFGGTEAFFGQGTRLTVV.